The 19 T cell receptor beta chains listed next were all sequenced from one sample in a study of T cells after yellow fever vaccination. TCRdb redid the calling of the 5' RACE reads with MiXCR, one entry per CDR3 protein. The table lists 100,000 to 150,000 distinct CDR3 sequences, approximately 16% of them singletons. The source was CD8+ T cells sorted from PBMCs, collected 5 days after the yellow fever booster vaccination. These receptors all come from a man between 18 and 35 years old who received the YFV17D yellow fever vaccine.

This clonotype turned up a few times. The J gene is TRBJ2-7, the V gene TRBV23-1; D is undetermined. TRBV23-1 is annotated as an ORF whose role is uncertain. V lost 3 bases to trimming and J lost 6 bases, with 15 bases between them. This CDR3 comprises 14 residues. CDR3 sequence: CASSHHSLLGEQYV. CDR3 coding DNA: TGCGCCAGCAGTCACCACTCGTTGCTTGGCGAGCAGTACGTC.

This clonotype is medium-sized by share. The J gene is TRBJ2-2, the V gene TRBV12-3 or TRBV12-4, with unresolved D. This CDR3 region has 10 residues. The V and J ends lost 8 bases and 6 bases respectively, with 4 bases between them. The CDR3 reads CASEAGELFF. CDR3 bases: TGTGCCAGCGAAGCCGGGGAGCTGTTTTTT.

This clonotype was observed a few times. The chain links TRBV9 to TRBJ1-5; 7 nucleotides align to TRBD1. Germline V gene sequence: CDR1 SGDLS, CDR2 YYNGEE. The CDR3 is 14 residues long. J lost 3 bases, V lost 7 bases, and 7 bases had no gene match. The CDR3 loop reads CASGAGGVNQPQHF. CDR3 nucleotide sequence: TGTGCCAGCGGAGCAGGGGGTGTCAATCAGCCCCAGCATTTT.

Only a few counts were recorded for this clonotype. This chain connects TRBV7-9 to TRBJ2-2; D call uncertain. V shed 6 bases and J shed 0 bases, with 14 bases lying between them. The V gene's germline CDR1 is SEHNR and CDR2 FQNEAQ (reference sequence). There are 16 residues in the CDR3. The CDR3 DNA reads TGTGCCAGCAGTTTTGCCAGGACCACGAACACCGGGGAGCTGTTTTTT. Translating it yields CASSFARTTNTGELFF.

Details on this clonotype: At one end the junction does not follow the germline gene, possibly because of a read error. The chain recombines TRBV7-9 with TRBJ2-7; unclear D gene. The CDR3 runs 11 residues. Germline-derived CDR1 and CDR2 are SEHNR and FQNEAQ (reference sequence). In nucleotides, the CDR3 is TGTGCCAGCAGCTCCCCTTACGAGCTGTACTTC. It codes for CASSSPYELYF.

The chain couples TRBV5-1 to TRBJ2-2, with D possibly matching TRBD2 (6 bases). The V gene lost 2 bases and the J gene lost 3 bases, with 14 bases spanning the gap. Per the germline V gene, CDR1 is SGHRS and CDR2 is YFSETQ. CDR3 length: 16 residues. In DNA, the CDR3 is TGCGCCAGCAGCTTTGAGGCGCGGGGACACACCGGGGAGCTGTTTTTT. Its translation: CASSFEARGHTGELFF.

DNA of the CDR3: TGCAGCGTACGGGGGGAGGGTCAGCCCCAGCATTTT. It encodes CSVRGEGQPQHF. J is TRBJ1-5 and V is TRBV29-1; D may be TRBD1 (5 bases). The CDR3 is 12 amino acids. V was shortened by 6 bases and J by 6 bases, with 12 bases between the two germline ends. The germline V gene encodes CDR1 SQVTM and CDR2 ANQGSEA.

This clonotype was seen only a few times. The J gene is TRBJ2-1, the V gene TRBV6-5; 9 nucleotides align to TRBD2. Germline-derived CDR1 and CDR2 are MNHEY and SVGAGI. Germline trimming cut 11 bases from V and 6 bases from J; bases unmatched to any gene: 11. The CDR3 sequence is 14 residues long. For the CDR3, the DNA is TGTGCCGCTTCCCCAGGAGCGGGGGGCAATGAGCAGTTCTTC. Translating it yields CAASPGAGGNEQFF.

V usage is TRBV6-2 or TRBV6-3 and J usage is TRBJ2-5; D is possibly TRBD2 (6 bases). Trimming shortened V by 6 bases and J by 5 bases, and 22 bases separated the two germline ends. CDR1 and CDR2 (germline): MNHEY, SVGEGT. There are 16 residues in the CDR3. The CDR3 reads CASSLLVLADRETQYF. The CDR3 DNA reads as TGTGCCAGCAGCCTTCTCGTTTTAGCGGATAGGGAGACCCAGTACTTC.

This clonotype has more than one count but fewer than ten. The chain has TRBV29-1 and TRBJ2-2; D might be TRBD1 (6 bases). Germline V gene lookup returns CDR1 SQVTM and CDR2 ANQGSEA. This CDR3 is built from 14 residues. Between the trimmed V and J ends, which lost 6 bases and 6 bases, there was a span of 17 bases. The CDR3 is CSVHQGLRAGELFF. The CDR3 coding sequence is TGCAGCGTCCACCAGGGGTTGCGAGCCGGGGAGCTGTTTTTT.

The V call is TRBV29-1, the J call TRBJ1-2; TRBD1 matches at 10 bases. V dropped 4 bases and J dropped 7; count of bases not matched to a gene: 6. The CDR3 contains 13 residues. Germline V lookup: CDR1 SQVTM, CDR2 ANQGSEA. The CDR3 spells CSVVGGTGAGYTF. The CDR3 DNA is TGCAGCGTTGTAGGGGGGACAGGGGCTGGCTACACCTTC. Drawing the rest from reference TRBV29-1 and TRBJ1-2, the complete variable domain is SAVISQKPSRDICQRGTSLTIQCQVDSQVTMMFWYRQQPGQSLTLIATANQGSEATYESGFVIDKFPISRPNLTFSTLTVSNMSPEDSSIYLCSVVGGTGAGYTFGSGTRLTVV.

This clonotype was detected only a few times. This rearrangement joins TRBV5-6 to TRBJ2-5; a weak D match, TRBD2 (6 bases). CDR3 length: 16 residues. Trimming took 5 bases from V and 4 from J, leaving 21 bases between them. CDR1 SGHDT and CDR2 YYEEEE come from the germline V gene. CDR3 protein: CASSSIKRARGETQYF. The CDR3 bases are TGTGCCAGCAGTTCCATAAAGCGGGCAAGGGGAGAGACCCAGTACTTC.

The chain uses TRBV23-1 and TRBJ2-7, with TRBD1 matching over 9 bases. TRBV23-1 is known as an ORF, though its function is uncertain. V lost 5 bases, J lost 3 bases, and 5 bases stayed unmatched. The CDR3 loop spans 14 amino acids. The CDR3 DNA is TGCGCCAGCAGTGACCCGGGACAGGGCTACGAGCAGTACGTC. Protein product: CASSDPGQGYEQYV.

The chain recombines TRBV15 with TRBJ1-1, with D possibly TRBD1 on 6 matching bases. V was cut by 5 bases and J by 5 bases, with 15 bases left in between. Per germline, CDR1 LNHNV and CDR2 YYDKDF (reference sequence). CDR3 length: 14 amino acids. CDR3 residues: CATSVLQGFTEAFF. CDR3 in DNA: TGTGCCACCAGCGTACTACAGGGTTTTACTGAAGCTTTCTTT. The full variable domain, completed using reference TRBV15 and TRBJ1-1, is DAMVIQNPRYQVTQFGKPVTLSCSQTLNHNVMYWYQQKSSQAPKLLFHYYDKDFNNEADTPDNFQSRRPNTSFCFLDIRSPGLGDTAMYLCATSVLQGFTEAFFGQGTRLTVV.

V gene TRBV4-3 combines with J gene TRBJ1-4; D not certain. Germline CDR1 is LGHNA and CDR2 is YSLEER. The ends were cut back, 1 base at V and 7 bases at J, with 13 bases in the middle. The CDR3 is made up of 15 amino acids. The CDR3 nucleotides read TGCGCCAGCAGCCAAGGTATAGGGCGGGTTGAAAAACTGTTTTTT. As protein: CASSQGIGRVEKLFF.

This clonotype was observed many times. The chain carries TRBV27 and TRBJ2-1; the match to TRBD2 covers 15 bases. The CDR3 is 16 residues long. V gave up 3 bases and J gave up 7 bases; unmatched junction bases: 4. Looked up from germline, CDR1 is MNHEY and CDR2 is SMNVEV (reference sequence). The DNA for the CDR3 is TGTGCCAGCAGTTTCCTCGGACTAGCGGGGGGGAATGAGCAGTTCTTC. As protein: CASSFLGLAGGNEQFF.

The chain employs TRBV11-2 and TRBJ1-2; D might be TRBD1 (5 bases). There are 14 residues in the CDR3. CDR1 and CDR2 from the germline V gene are SGHAT and FQNNGV. V was cut by 5 bases and J by 0 bases, with 10 bases left in between. The CDR3 region has the DNA TGTGCCAGCAGCCGAAGGGACGCTAACTATGGCTACACCTTC. Its translation is CASSRRDANYGYTF.

The chain has TRBV20-1 and TRBJ2-7; tentatively, D is TRBD1 (6 bases). The length of the CDR3 is 18 residues. Trimming removed 3 bases at V and 4 bases at J, with 28 bases between. In germline, CDR1 is DFQATT, CDR2 SNEGSKA (reference sequence). CDR3 DNA sequence: TGCAGTGCTAGCGAGGGTGGCTGGGGATCCCCCACAGGGTACGAGCAGTACTTC. As protein: CSASEGGWGSPTGYEQYF.

This clonotype was found a few times. This rearrangement joins TRBV15 to TRBJ2-5, with 10 bases lining up with TRBD2. CDR3 length equals 16 residues. Germline V gives CDR1 LNHNV, CDR2 YYDKDF (reference sequence). Trimming took 9 bases from V and 2 from J; bases not matched to a gene: 12. The CDR3 DNA sequence: TGTGCCACTGGGGCGAGGGCTAGCGGGGGTCAAGAGACCCAGTACTTC. This translates into CATGARASGGQETQYF.